Below, one T cell receptor beta chain is given with its context. Time point here: newly diagnosed, previously untreated cHL patient sample. The CDR3 length is 15 residues. CDR1 LNHDA and CDR2 SQIVND come from the germline V gene (reference sequence). The V and J ends lost 6 bases and 0 bases respectively, with 14 bases between them. The data were obtained in a study of PD-1 blockade in classical Hodgkin lymphoma. TCRdb keeps only in-frame clones here, not all; method: immunoSEQ multiplex PCR. The sample has over 15,000 clones, about 85% seen once; the top ten hold 3% to 5%. The V call is TRBV19, the J call TRBJ1-1, with TRBD1 as a possible D gene (5 bases). The sequencing sample was made of peripheral blood mononuclear cells (PBMCs). The TCR comes from a human donor with classical Hodgkin lymphoma. CDR3 bases: TGTGCCAGTAGCTCTTTCCGGGACCTGAACACTGAAGCTTTCTTT. Its translation: CASSSFRDLNTEAFF.